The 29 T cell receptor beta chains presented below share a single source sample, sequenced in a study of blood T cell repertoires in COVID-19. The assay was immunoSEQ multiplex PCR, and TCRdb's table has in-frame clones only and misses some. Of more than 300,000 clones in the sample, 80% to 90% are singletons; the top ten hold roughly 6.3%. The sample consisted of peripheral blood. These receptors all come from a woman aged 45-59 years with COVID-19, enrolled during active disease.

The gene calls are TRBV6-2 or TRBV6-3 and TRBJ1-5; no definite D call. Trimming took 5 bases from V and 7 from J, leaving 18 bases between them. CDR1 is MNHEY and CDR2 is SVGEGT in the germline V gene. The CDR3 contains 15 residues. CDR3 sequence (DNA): TGTGCCAGCAGTCCCGGCCTAGGGAGGGCGCAGCCCCAGCATTTT. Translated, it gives CASSPGLGRAQPQHF.

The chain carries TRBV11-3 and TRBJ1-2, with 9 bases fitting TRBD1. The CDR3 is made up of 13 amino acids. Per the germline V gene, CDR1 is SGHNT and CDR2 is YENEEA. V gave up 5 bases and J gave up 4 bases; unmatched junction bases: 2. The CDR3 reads CASSTGGRYGYTF. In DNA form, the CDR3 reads TGTGCCAGCAGCACAGGGGGCCGCTATGGCTACACCTTC.

CDR3 nucleotide sequence: TGTGCCAGCTCACCTACCAGGGAGGGCTATGGCTACACCTTC. It encodes CASSPTREGYGYTF. The chain combines TRBV18 with TRBJ1-2, with D perhaps matching TRBD1 (5 bases). Per germline, CDR1 KGHSH and CDR2 LQKENI. Between the trimmed V and J ends, which lost 3 bases and 4 bases, there was a span of 12 bases. The CDR3 has 14 residues.

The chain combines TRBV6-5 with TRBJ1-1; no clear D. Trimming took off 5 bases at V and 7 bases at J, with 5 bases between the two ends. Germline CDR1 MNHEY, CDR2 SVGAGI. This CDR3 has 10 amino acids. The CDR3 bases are TGTGCCAGCAGTAGCAATGAAGCTTTCTTT. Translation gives CASSSNEAFF.

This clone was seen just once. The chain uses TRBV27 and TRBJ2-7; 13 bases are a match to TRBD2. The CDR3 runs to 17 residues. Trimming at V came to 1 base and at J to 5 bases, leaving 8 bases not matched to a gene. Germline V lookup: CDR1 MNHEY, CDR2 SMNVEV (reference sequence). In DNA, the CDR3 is TGTGCCAGCAGTTTATACTTCCCCGGACTAGCGGGAGACGAGCAGTACTTC. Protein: CASSLYFPGLAGDEQYF.

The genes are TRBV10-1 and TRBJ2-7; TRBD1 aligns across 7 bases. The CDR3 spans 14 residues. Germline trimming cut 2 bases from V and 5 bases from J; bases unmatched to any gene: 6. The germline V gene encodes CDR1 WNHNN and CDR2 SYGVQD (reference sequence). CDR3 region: CASSEDRADDEQYF. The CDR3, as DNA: TGCGCCAGCAGTGAGGACAGGGCGGATGACGAGCAGTACTTC.

CDR3 amino acids: CASSAGTEAFF. For the CDR3, the DNA is TGTGCCAGCAGCGCCGGCACTGAAGCTTTCTTT. The chain couples TRBV9 to TRBJ1-1; D remains ambiguous. Per germline, CDR1 SGDLS and CDR2 YYNGEE. The V and J ends lost 3 bases and 4 bases respectively, with 4 bases between them. This CDR3 region has 11 residues.

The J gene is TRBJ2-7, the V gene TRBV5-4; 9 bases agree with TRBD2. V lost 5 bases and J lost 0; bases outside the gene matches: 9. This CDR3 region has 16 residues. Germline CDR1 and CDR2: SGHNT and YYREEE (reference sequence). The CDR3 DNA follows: TGTGCCAGCAGGCCCTCGGGGACTAGCCTCTCCTACGAGCAGTACTTC. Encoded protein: CASRPSGTSLSYEQYF.

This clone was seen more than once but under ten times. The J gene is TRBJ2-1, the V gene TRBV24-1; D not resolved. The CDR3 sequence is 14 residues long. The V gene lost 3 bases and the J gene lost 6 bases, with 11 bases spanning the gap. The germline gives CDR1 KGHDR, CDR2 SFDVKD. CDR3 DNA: TGTGCCACCAGTGATCGCACTACTCGCAATGAGCAGTTCTTC. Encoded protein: CATSDRTTRNEQFF.

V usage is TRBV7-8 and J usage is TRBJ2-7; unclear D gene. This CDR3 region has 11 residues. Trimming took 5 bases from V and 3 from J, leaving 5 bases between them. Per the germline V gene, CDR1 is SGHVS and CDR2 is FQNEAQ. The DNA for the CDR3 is TGTGCCAGCAGCCTAAACTACGAGCAGTACTTC. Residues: CASSLNYEQYF.

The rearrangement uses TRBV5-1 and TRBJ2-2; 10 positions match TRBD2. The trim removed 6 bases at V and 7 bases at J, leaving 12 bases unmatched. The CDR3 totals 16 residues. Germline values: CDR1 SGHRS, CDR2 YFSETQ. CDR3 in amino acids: CASTSTSGTGGGELFF. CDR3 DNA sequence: TGCGCCAGCACTTCAACTAGCGGGACTGGTGGCGGGGAGCTGTTTTTT.

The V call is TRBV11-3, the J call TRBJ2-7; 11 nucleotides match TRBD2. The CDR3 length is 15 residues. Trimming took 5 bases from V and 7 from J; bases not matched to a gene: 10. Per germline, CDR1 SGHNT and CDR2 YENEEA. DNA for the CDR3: TGTGCCAGCAGCCGAAGACTAGCGGGGAGAGGGGAGCAGTACTTC. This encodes CASSRRLAGRGEQYF.

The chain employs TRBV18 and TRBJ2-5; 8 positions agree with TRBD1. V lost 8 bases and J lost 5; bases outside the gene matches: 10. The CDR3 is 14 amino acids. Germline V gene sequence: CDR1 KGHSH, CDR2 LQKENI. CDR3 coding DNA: TGTGCCAGCGGAGGACAGGGCTTCAGGGAGACCCAGTACTTC. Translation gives CASGGQGFRETQYF. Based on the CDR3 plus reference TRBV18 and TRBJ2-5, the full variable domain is NAGVMQNPRHLVRRRGQEARLRCSPMKGHSHVYWYRQLPEEGLKFMVYLQKENIIDESGMPKERFSAEFPKEGPSILRIQQVVRGDSAAYFCASGGQGFRETQYFGPGTRLLVL.

The CDR3 coding sequence is TGCGCCAGCAGCTTGGGACTAGCGGGAGCCGGGGAGCTGTTTTTT. This translates into CASSLGLAGAGELFF. This chain joins TRBV5-1 and TRBJ2-2, with 12 bases matching TRBD2. Germline V gene data show CDR1 as SGHRS and CDR2 as YFSETQ. Trimming took 0 bases from V and 6 from J; bases not matched to a gene: 0. The CDR3 covers 15 residues.

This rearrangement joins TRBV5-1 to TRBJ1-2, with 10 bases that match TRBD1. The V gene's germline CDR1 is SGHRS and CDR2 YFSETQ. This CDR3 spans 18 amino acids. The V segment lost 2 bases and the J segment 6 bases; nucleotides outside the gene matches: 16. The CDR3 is CASSFGDRGVAGYDGYTF. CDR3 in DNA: TGCGCCAGCAGCTTCGGGGACAGGGGAGTTGCGGGCTACGATGGCTACACCTTC.

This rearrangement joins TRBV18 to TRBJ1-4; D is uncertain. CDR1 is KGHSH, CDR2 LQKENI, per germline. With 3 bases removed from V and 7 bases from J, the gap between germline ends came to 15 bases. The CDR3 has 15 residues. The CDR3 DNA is TGTGCCAGCTCACCCAACTTCGGGAGTAGTGAAAAACTGTTTTTT. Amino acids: CASSPNFGSSEKLFF.

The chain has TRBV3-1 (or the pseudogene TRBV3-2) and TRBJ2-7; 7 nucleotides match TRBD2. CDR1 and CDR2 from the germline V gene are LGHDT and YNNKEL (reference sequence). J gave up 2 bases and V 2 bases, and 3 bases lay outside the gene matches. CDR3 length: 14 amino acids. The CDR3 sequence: CASSQMAGAYEQYF. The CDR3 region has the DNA TGTGCCAGCAGCCAAATGGCGGGAGCCTACGAGCAGTACTTC.

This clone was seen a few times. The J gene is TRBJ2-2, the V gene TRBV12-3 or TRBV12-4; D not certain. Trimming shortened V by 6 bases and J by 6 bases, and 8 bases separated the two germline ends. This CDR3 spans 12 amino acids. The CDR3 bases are TGTGCCAGCAGATCCCGCGCCGGGGAGCTGTTTTTT. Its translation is CASRSRAGELFF.

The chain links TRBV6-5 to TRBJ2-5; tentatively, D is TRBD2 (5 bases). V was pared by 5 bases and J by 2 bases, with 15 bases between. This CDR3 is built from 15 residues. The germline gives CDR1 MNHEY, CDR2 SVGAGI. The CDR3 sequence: CASSPGLREQETQYF. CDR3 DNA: TGTGCCAGCAGTCCAGGACTCCGAGAGCAAGAGACCCAGTACTTC.

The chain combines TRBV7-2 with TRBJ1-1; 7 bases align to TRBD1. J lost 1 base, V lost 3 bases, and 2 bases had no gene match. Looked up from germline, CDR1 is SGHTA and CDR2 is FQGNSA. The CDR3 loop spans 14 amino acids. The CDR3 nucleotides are TGTGCCAGCAGCTTTTGGACAGGGAACACTGAAGCTTTCTTT. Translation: CASSFWTGNTEAFF.

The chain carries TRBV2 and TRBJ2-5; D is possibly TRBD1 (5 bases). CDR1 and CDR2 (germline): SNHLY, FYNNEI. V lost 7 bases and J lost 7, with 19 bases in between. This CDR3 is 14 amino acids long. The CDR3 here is CASTVIGRQGTQYF. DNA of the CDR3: TGTGCCAGCACGGTGATCGGGCGTCAGGGGACCCAGTACTTC.

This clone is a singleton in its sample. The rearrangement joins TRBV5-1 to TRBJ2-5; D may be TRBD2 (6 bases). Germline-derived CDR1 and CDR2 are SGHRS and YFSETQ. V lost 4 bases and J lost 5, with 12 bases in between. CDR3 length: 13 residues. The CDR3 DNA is TGCGCCAGCAGCCCCGGGGGATGGGAGACCCAGTACTTC. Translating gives CASSPGGWETQYF.

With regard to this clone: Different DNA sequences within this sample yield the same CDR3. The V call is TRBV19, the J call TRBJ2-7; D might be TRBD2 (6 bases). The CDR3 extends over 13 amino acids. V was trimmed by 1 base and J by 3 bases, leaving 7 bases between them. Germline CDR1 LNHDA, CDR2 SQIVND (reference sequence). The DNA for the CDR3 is TGTGCCAGTAGTATAGCGGGAGACTACGAGCAGTACTTC. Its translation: CASSIAGDYEQYF.

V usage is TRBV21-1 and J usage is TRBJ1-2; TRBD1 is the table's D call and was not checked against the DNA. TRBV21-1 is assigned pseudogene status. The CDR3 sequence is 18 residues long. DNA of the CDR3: TGTGCCAGCAGCAACGTCTGGGGACCACACAGGGGGTTGGACGGCTACACCTTC. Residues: CASSNVWGPHRGLDGYTF.

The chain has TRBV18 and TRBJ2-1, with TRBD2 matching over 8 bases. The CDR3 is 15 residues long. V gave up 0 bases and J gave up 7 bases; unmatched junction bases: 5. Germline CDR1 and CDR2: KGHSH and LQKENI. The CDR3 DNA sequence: TGTGCCAGCTCACCACCGGGGACTAGATTGAATGAGCAGTTCTTC. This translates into CASSPPGTRLNEQFF.

CDR3 sequence reads: CATSDPRGPGEKLFF. DNA for the CDR3: TGTGCCACCAGTGATCCGCGGGGCCCTGGTGAAAAACTGTTTTTT. The chain is built from TRBV24-1 and TRBJ1-4; tentative D call: TRBD1 (5 bases). Germline assignment: CDR1 KGHDR and CDR2 SFDVKD. The CDR3 spans 15 residues. Trimming took off 3 bases at V and 7 bases at J, with 14 bases between the two ends.

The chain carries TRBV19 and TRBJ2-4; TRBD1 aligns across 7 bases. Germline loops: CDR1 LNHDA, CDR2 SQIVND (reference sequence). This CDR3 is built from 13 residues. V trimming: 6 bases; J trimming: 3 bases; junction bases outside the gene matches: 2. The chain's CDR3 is CASRGTDKNIQYF. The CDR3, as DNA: TGTGCCAGTAGGGGGACAGACAAAAACATTCAGTACTTC.

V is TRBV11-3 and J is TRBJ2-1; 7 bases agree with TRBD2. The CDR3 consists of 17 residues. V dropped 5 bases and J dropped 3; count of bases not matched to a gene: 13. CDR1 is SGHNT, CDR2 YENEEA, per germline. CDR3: CASSLRSGNNNYNEQFF. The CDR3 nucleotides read TGTGCCAGCAGCCTCCGGAGCGGGAATAACAACTACAATGAGCAGTTCTTC.

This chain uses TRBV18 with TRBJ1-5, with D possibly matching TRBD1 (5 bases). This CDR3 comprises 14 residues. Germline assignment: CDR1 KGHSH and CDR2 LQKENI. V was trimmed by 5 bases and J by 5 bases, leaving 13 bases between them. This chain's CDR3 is CASSKSQGDQPQHF. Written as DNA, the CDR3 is TGTGCCAGCTCAAAGTCCCAAGGGGATCAGCCCCAGCATTTT.